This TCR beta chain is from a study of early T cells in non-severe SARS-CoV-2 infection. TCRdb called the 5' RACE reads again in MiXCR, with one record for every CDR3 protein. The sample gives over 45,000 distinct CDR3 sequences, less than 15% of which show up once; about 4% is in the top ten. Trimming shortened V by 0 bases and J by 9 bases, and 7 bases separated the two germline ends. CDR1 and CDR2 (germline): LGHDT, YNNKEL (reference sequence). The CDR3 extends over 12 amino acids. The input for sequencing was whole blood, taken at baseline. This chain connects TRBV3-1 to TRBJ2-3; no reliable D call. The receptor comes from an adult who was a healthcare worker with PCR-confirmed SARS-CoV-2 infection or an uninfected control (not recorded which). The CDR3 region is CASSQEMKTQYF. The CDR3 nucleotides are TGTGCCAGCAGCCAAGAGATGAAAACGCAGTATTTT.